Presented here are 2 T cell receptor beta chains from one specimen sequenced in a study of blood T cell repertoires in COVID-19. Some clones are missing from TCRdb's copy, which holds only in-frame ones; the method was immunoSEQ multiplex PCR. The table lists 35,000 to 40,000 clones, around 84% of them singletons. The source material was peripheral blood. The receptor source for this set is a man in his fifties or sixties with COVID-19, enrolled during active disease.

The chain joins TRBV9 to TRBJ2-3; perhaps TRBD1 as D (6 bases). The V end was cut by 3 bases, the J end by 0 bases, with 11 bases between. The CDR3 is 15 amino acids. Germline lookup yields CDR1 SGDLS and CDR2 YYNGEE. The CDR3 loop is CASSAQGLSTDTQYF. Written as DNA, the CDR3 is TGTGCCAGCAGCGCGCAGGGGTTGAGCACAGATACGCAGTATTTT.

The J gene is TRBJ2-7, the V gene TRBV10-3; TRBD1 agrees at 8 bases. The germline gives CDR1 ENHRY, CDR2 SYGVKD. V lost 5 bases and J lost 3; bases outside the gene matches: 6. The CDR3 sequence is 14 residues long. The CDR3 nucleotides read TGTGCCATCAGTTTCGACAGGGGAAGCTACGAGCAGTACTTC. Residues: CAISFDRGSYEQYF.